The source of this T cell receptor beta chain is a study of T cell changes during pregnancy in multiple sclerosis. This CDR3 comprises 15 residues. V lost 7 bases to trimming and J lost 0 bases; unmatched junction nucleotides: 8. CDR1 and CDR2 (germline): SGHRS, YFSETQ. Sequencing used immunoSEQ multiplex PCR; TCRdb keeps in-frame clones, though not all of them. The sample has 75,000 to 80,000 clones; approximately 89% are singletons. The chain has TRBV5-1 and TRBJ1-1; 8 bases fit TRBD1. Here the sequenced sample was peripheral blood, taken before pregnancy. The receptor was isolated from a female donor with multiple sclerosis, enrolled in a pregnancy study. This CDR3 reads CASWTGSGLNTEAFF. The CDR3 coding sequence is TGCGCCAGCTGGACAGGGTCGGGATTGAACACTGAAGCTTTCTTT.